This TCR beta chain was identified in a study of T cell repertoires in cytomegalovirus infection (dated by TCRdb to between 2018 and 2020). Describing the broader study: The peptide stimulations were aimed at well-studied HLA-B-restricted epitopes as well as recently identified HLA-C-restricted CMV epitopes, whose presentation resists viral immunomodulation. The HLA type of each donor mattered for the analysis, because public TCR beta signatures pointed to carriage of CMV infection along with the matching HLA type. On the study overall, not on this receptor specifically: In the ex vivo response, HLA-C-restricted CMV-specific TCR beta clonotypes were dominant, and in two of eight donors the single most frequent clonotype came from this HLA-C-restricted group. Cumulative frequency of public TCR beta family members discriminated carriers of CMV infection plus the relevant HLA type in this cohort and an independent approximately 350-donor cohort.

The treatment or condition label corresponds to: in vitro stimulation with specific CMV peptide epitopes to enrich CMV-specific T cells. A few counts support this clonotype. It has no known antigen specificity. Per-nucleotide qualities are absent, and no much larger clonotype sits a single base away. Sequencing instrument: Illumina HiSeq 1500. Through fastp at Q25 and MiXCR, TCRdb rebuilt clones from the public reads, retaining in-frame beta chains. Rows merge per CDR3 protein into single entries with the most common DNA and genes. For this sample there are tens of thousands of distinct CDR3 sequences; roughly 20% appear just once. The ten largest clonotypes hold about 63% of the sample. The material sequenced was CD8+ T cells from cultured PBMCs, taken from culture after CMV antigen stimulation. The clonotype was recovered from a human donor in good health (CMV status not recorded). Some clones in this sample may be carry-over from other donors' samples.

The DNA is TGTGCCAGCAGCTTAGCGTCCTATAATTCACCCCTCCACTTT. Translation gives CASSLASYNSPLHF. Recombination joined TRBV7-2 with TRBJ1-6, with the D gene not confidently named. From the cysteine up to the phenylalanine, the CDR3 has a length of 14 residues. Solely the CDR3 DNA is kept, with 42 bases framed from the first base. The junction carries 1 base between V and J, which are trimmed by 0 bases and 1 base respectively. The CDR1 and CDR2 encoded by the germline V gene are SGHTA and FQGNSA.